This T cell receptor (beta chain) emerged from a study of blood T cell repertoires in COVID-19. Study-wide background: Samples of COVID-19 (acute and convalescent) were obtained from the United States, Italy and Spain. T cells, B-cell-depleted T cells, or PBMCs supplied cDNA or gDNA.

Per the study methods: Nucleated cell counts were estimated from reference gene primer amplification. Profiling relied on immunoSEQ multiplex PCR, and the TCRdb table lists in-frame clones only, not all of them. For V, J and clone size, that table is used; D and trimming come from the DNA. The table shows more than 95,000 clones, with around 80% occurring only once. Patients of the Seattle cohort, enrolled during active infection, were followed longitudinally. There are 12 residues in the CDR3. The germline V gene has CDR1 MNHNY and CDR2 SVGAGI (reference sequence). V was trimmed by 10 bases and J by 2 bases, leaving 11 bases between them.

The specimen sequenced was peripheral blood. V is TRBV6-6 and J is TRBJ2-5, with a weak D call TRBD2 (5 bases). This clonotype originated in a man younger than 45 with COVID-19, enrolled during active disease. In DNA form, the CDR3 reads TGTGCCACCGCGGGTAGTCAAGAGACCCAGTACTTC. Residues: CATAGSQETQYF.